This TCR beta chain derives from a study of blood T cells in healthy people across ages (dated by TCRdb to 2015 to 2017). Looking at the study overall: In model experiments, template switching captured about one uniquely barcoded TCR beta cDNA molecule for every two T cells. Using deep sequencing normalized with unique cDNA molecular identifiers, the study measured how TCR beta repertoire diversity changes with age. The donors were divided into four age groups: young (average about 15 years), middle-aged (almost 40), aged (about 56) and long-lived (about 84). To avoid experimental bias, donors of different ages were spread randomly across the sequencing lanes. For two donors (one aged 18 to 30 and one aged 80 or older), the study analyzed two additional independent replicas of 1 million unique cDNA reads from the same blood draw. What the research found in general, with its limitations: Compared with the aged group, more naive CD4+ T cells, fewer expanded clones and increased TCR diversity were shown by the long-lived group, suggesting age selection. Observed TCR beta diversity per million T cells fell roughly linearly with age, and a significant reduction was already apparent by age approximately 41. Conclusive comparison of naive and antigen-experienced compartments was prevented by the profiling of bulk unsorted PBMCs. Because the CMV infection status of the donors was unknown, age-related changes in expanded clonotypes may potentially have been confounded. Estimates of total diversity based on one million sequenced T cells were regarded as lower bounds and as underestimates. Observed TCR beta diversity correlated strongly with the percentage of naive T cells measured by flow cytometry.

Library construction relied on 5' RACE. This sample was sequenced with an Illumina HiSeq 2500. A second PCR of roughly 6 to 12 cycles was run with a J-beta primer mix and a sample-barcoded 5' primer. Each TCR beta cDNA molecule received a unique molecular identifier from a template-switch 5' adaptor carrying 12 random nucleotides. Each sample yielded at least 2.5 million CDR3-containing paired-end reads. All of the RNA was converted into first-strand cDNA using the Mint cDNA synthesis kit, with a TRBC-specific oligonucleotide serving as the primer. All cDNA was treated with uracil-DNA glycosylase and then went through a first 18-cycle PCR with the universal primers M1SS and BC2_uni_R. As for the authors' bioinformatics: For normalization, 1 million high-quality reads were randomly selected from each sample, with every read carrying a distinct molecular identifier. Reads sharing molecular identifiers were discarded rather than binned into consensus sequences. CDR3 identification, clonotype clustering and error correction used MiTCR with a Q25 quality threshold and the strictest error-elimination algorithm. A nonparametric unseen species model with Euler transformation was used to estimate lower-bound total TCR beta diversity. The public reads were reanalyzed by TCRdb: fastp trimming at Q25, MiXCR alignment, in-frame beta chains only. A single entry per CDR3 protein holds the most common genes and DNA from its merged rows. TCRdb's processing, not the authors', yielded these V and J calls. The sample table contains over a million distinct CDR3 sequences; only one count was recorded for 40% to 55% of them. The ten largest make up around 18% of the sample.

The CDR3 sequence holds 17 residues, the cysteine and phenylalanine included. The entry retains the CDR3 DNA only, 51 bases that are in frame from base 1. Here V drops 0 bases and J drops 2 bases, and the junction holds 4 bases not matched to any gene. CDR1 and CDR2 are drawn from the germline V gene: MNHNS, SASEGT. The sample holds a few counts of this clonotype. This receptor's antigen is unknown. Per-base qualities were not stored, and no clone one base away is much larger. Systemically healthy Caucasian individuals from Russia, 39 in total and aged roughly 6 to 100 years, were included as donors. Each donor gave around 9.8 milliliters of peripheral blood, collected into EDTA-treated Vacutainer tubes. Ficoll-Paque density-gradient centrifugation was used to isolate PBMCs, with at least 7 million per sample. Trizol reagent was used to extract total RNA from PBMCs, with at least 5.5 micrograms per sample. For every donor, flow cytometry on a PBMC aliquot measured the percentage of naive CD45RAhigh/CD27high T cells.

Material: blood. The chain couples TRBV6-1 to TRBJ2-3; TRBD2 lines up with 11 middle nucleotides. The TCR sequence derives from a woman aged 55-70 years in good health. The nucleotides read TGTGCCAGCAGTGAAGCGCCACTAGCGGGGGTCACAGATACGCAGTATTTT. The encoded protein is CASSEAPLAGVTDTQYF.